The source of this T cell receptor (beta chain) is a study of CD8 T cells in ankylosing spondylitis. The study, taken as a whole, reports: Reportedly, significant enrichment of disease-linked clones occurred in matched ankylosing spondylitis synovial fluid. Seemingly distinctive of ankylosing spondylitis blood was a TCR beta motif formed by eight highly homologous variants. Peripheral blood held disease-linked clones only at relatively low frequency, and these were CD8+.

The table lists this clonotype with a few counts. Its specificity is unknown. The CDR3 loop spans 15 amino acids. The germline CDR1 and CDR2 sequences are SGHDN and FVKESK. The J segment lost 5 bases and the V segment lost 1 base, leaving 1 base of the junction unmatched. Quantitative 5'-RACE with molecular barcodes was used to make the TCR beta libraries. TCRdb re-called the 5' RACE reads through MiXCR, storing one row per CDR3 protein. The top ten clones hold about 5.5% of a sample with 150,000 to 200,000 distinct CDR3 sequences, 30% to 35% of them seen once. The sample consisted of synovial fluid, either unsorted or a sorted T cell fraction (not recorded which). This clonotype originated in a male donor with ankylosing spondylitis. The chain carries TRBV14 and TRBJ2-2; 10 nucleotides match TRBD1. As DNA, the CDR3 is TGTGCCAGCAGCCAAGGACAGGGGGCAACCGGGGAGCTGTTTTTT. It codes for CASSQGQGATGELFF.